One sample yielded the 21 T cell receptor beta chains listed below, sequenced in a study of T-cell reconstitution after alpha-beta-depleted transplantation in children. It was with unique molecular identifiers that the TCRbeta library was prepared. TCRdb analysed the PCR reads with MiXCR anew, one entry per CDR3 protein. This table has a few hundred thousand distinct CDR3 sequences, about 9.5% appearing once. The source was PBMCs from the stem cell graft donor, collected from the stem cell graft. These receptors originate from a human donor who donated a stem cell graft to a child with acute lymphoblastic leukemia.

This clonotype was detected many times. The chain has TRBV7-9 and TRBJ2-7; 10 nucleotides align to TRBD1. CDR1 is SEHNR, CDR2 FQNEAQ, per germline (reference sequence). V shed 5 bases and J 1 base; nucleotides not matched to a gene: 2. This CDR3 comprises 14 residues. The CDR3 spells CASSRTGGSYEQYF. The CDR3 coding sequence is TGTGCCAGCAGCCGGACAGGGGGTTCCTACGAGCAGTACTTC.

V usage is TRBV25-1 and J usage is TRBJ2-1; D remains unclear. This CDR3 is 15 amino acids long. Germline CDR1 is MGHDK and CDR2 is SYGVNS. The germline V and J ends were trimmed by 3 bases and 6 bases, with 15 bases remaining between them. The CDR3 region is CASSDGGRSVNEQFF. CDR3 nucleotides: TGTGCCAGCAGTGACGGCGGCAGGTCCGTCAATGAGCAGTTCTTC.

V usage is TRBV7-9 and J usage is TRBJ1-2, with D possibly TRBD1 on 5 matching bases. The CDR3 totals 14 residues. Trimming left V 7 bases short and J 2 bases short, with 14 bases between. CDR1 is SEHNR, CDR2 FQNEAQ, per germline (reference sequence). The CDR3: CASTRLGGNYGYTF. As DNA, the CDR3 is TGTGCCAGCACCCGCTTGGGGGGGAACTATGGCTACACCTTC.

This clonotype was observed a handful of times. The chain carries TRBV7-2 and TRBJ1-3, with D tentatively TRBD1 (5 bases). Germline V lookup: CDR1 SGHTA, CDR2 FQGNSA. The CDR3 is made up of 12 amino acids. CDR3: CASGPYGNTIYF. Written as DNA, the CDR3 is TGTGCATCGGGGCCGTATGGAAACACCATATATTTT.

V and J are TRBV11-2 and TRBJ2-1; 9 bases are a match to TRBD2. Germline CDR1 reads SGHAT; CDR2 reads FQNNGV. The CDR3 has 16 amino acids. With V trimmed by 5 bases and J by 4 bases, 9 bases remained unmatched. The DNA for the CDR3 is TGTGCCAGCAGCCAAGGAGCGGGGGGCCCGTACAATGAGCAGTTCTTC. It encodes CASSQGAGGPYNEQFF.

The J gene is TRBJ1-2, the V gene TRBV12-3 or TRBV12-4, with TRBD1 as a possible D gene (5 bases). Trimming left V 5 bases short and J 6 bases short, with 16 bases between. The CDR3 loop spans 14 amino acids. CDR3 sequence (DNA): TGTGCCAGCAGTCCGGGGACGGGGTGGCATGGCTACACCTTC. Its protein product is CASSPGTGWHGYTF.

This clonotype came up a few times. J is TRBJ1-1 and V is TRBV2; D unclear. Trimming stripped 7 bases from V and 1 base from J, with 7 bases between. This CDR3 contains 12 residues. Germline lookup yields CDR1 SNHLY and CDR2 FYNNEI. The CDR3 sequence: CASKKGNTEAFF. CDR3 coding DNA: TGTGCCAGCAAAAAGGGGAACACTGAAGCTTTCTTT. Drawing the rest from reference TRBV2 and TRBJ1-1, the complete variable domain is EPEVTQTPSHQVTQMGQEVILRCVPISNHLYFYWYRQILGQKVEFLVSFYNNEISEKSEIFDDQFSVERPDGSNFTLKIRSTKLEDSAMYFCASKKGNTEAFFGQGTRLTVV.

This rearrangement joins TRBV5-1 to TRBJ2-7, with 11 bases fitting TRBD1. The CDR3 is 15 amino acids. Trimming removed 2 bases from V and 3 bases from J; junction bases left unmatched: 4. Germline V CDR1 and CDR2: SGHRS, YFSETQ. The DNA for the CDR3 is TGCGCCAGCAGCTTTGGACAGGGGGCCAGCTACGAGCAGTACTTC. Its translation: CASSFGQGASYEQYF.

This chain links TRBV5-6 with TRBJ1-2; D call uncertain. Germline V lookup: CDR1 SGHDT, CDR2 YYEEEE. V lost 0 bases, J lost 0 bases, and 15 bases lay in between. The CDR3 loop spans 17 amino acids. The CDR3 loop is CASSLGAGPHPNYGYTF. The CDR3 DNA follows: TGTGCCAGCAGCTTGGGGGCAGGACCACATCCTAACTATGGCTACACCTTC.

This clonotype was found many times. The genes are TRBV18 and TRBJ1-6; 10 bases map to TRBD1. V gave up 8 bases and J gave up 9 bases; unmatched junction bases: 7. Germline V gene lookup returns CDR1 KGHSH and CDR2 LQKENI. This CDR3 comprises 14 residues. The CDR3 reads CASSPGQGFSPLHF. CDR3 nucleotides: TGTGCCAGCAGCCCGGGACAGGGGTTTTCACCCCTCCACTTT.

For this clonotype: Germline and junction disagree at one end, which may indicate a read error. The V and J genes are TRBV7-7 and TRBJ2-5; D might be TRBD1 (6 bases). This CDR3 is built from 15 residues. Germline CDR1 and CDR2: SSHAT and FNYEAQ (reference sequence). The CDR3 loop reads CASCLDVTGQETQYF. CDR3 coding DNA: TGTGCCAGCTGCTTAGATGTGACAGGACAAGAGACCCAGTACTTC.

This clonotype has a count of ten or more. This chain's CDR3 is CASSWGQSSNQPQHF. The CDR3, as DNA: TGTGCCAGCAGCTGGGGACAGAGTAGCAATCAGCCCCAGCATTTT. The genes are TRBV7-2 and TRBJ1-5; 7 nucleotides match TRBD1. The CDR3 runs 15 residues. Trimming at V came to 4 bases and at J to 0 bases, leaving 3 bases not matched to a gene. The germline V gene has CDR1 SGHTA and CDR2 FQGNSA.

This sequence joins TRBV12-3 or TRBV12-4 and TRBJ2-7, with a weak D call TRBD1 (6 bases). The V gene lost 2 bases and the J gene lost 6 bases, with 14 bases spanning the gap. The CDR3 sequence is 14 residues long. The CDR3 coding sequence is TGTGCCAGCAGTTTATTGACAGGCTTCGCCGAGCAGTACTTC. It yields the protein CASSLLTGFAEQYF.

The chain couples TRBV7-2 to TRBJ2-7, with TRBD2 identical over 15 bases. In germline, CDR1 is SGHTA, CDR2 FQGNSA. V lost 4 bases and J lost 1; bases outside the gene matches: 5. This CDR3 is 17 amino acids long. In DNA form, the CDR3 reads TGTGCCAGCAGCTGGACTAGCGGGGGGGCGGGGTCCTACGAGCAGTACTTC. Translation: CASSWTSGGAGSYEQYF.

This clonotype was counted ten times or more. V is TRBV20-1 and J is TRBJ2-5, with TRBD2 identical over 7 bases. Germline V gene data show CDR1 as DFQATT and CDR2 as SNEGSKA (reference sequence). The CDR3 contains 10 residues. In DNA, the CDR3 is TGCAGAGGGAGGGAAGAGACCCAGTACTTC. As protein: CRGREETQYF.

The genes are TRBV10-3 and TRBJ1-6; D is ambiguous. V lost 6 bases to trimming and J lost 7 bases, with 13 bases between them. The CDR3 is made up of 14 amino acids. Germline loops: CDR1 ENHRY, CDR2 SYGVKD. CDR3 sequence: CAISSSDGNSPLHF. CDR3 sequence (DNA): TGTGCCATCAGCTCCAGCGACGGAAATTCACCCCTCCACTTT.

This clonotype came up many times. The chain couples TRBV5-1 to TRBJ2-2, with 8 bases that match TRBD1. The CDR3 is 15 amino acids. Germline loops: CDR1 SGHRS, CDR2 YFSETQ. Trimming at V came to 6 bases and at J to 4 bases, leaving 8 bases not matched to a gene. The CDR3 spells CASTDAGGGTGELFF. The CDR3 nucleotides read TGCGCCAGCACCGACGCAGGGGGCGGCACCGGGGAGCTGTTTTTT. The variable domain in full, completed from reference TRBV5-1 and TRBJ2-2, reads KAGVTQTPRYLIKTRGQQVTLSCSPISGHRSVSWYQQTPGQGLQFLFEYFSETQRNKGNFPGRFSGRQFSNSRSEMNVSTLELGDSALYLCASTDAGGGTGELFFGEGSRLTVL.

This clonotype appeared many times. This rearrangement joins TRBV29-1 to TRBJ1-1; D gene unclear. Trimming pared 7 bases from V and 5 bases from J, leaving 17 bases between. Germline CDR1 is SQVTM and CDR2 is ANQGSEA. The CDR3 loop spans 13 amino acids. This chain's CDR3 is CSGIQLLGTEAFF. CDR3 nucleotide sequence: TGCAGCGGGATTCAACTGTTGGGGACTGAAGCTTTCTTT.

This clonotype was recorded many times. The gene calls are TRBV12-3 or TRBV12-4 and TRBJ2-1; 9 bases are a match to TRBD2. J gave up 8 bases and V 1 base, and 6 bases lay outside the gene matches. The CDR3 sequence is 15 residues long. The CDR3 sequence: CASSLGGGGVDEQFF. DNA of the CDR3: TGTGCCAGCAGTTTAGGGGGCGGGGGGGTCGATGAGCAGTTCTTC.

This clonotype appeared many times. V is TRBV5-4 and J is TRBJ2-2, with D possibly matching TRBD2 (5 bases). There are 14 residues in the CDR3. The germline V gene encodes CDR1 SGHNT and CDR2 YYREEE (reference sequence). Trimming removed 2 bases at V and 6 bases at J, with 11 bases between. The CDR3 spells CASSFIGDPGELFF. CDR3 bases: TGTGCCAGCAGCTTTATCGGGGATCCCGGGGAGCTGTTTTTT.

This clonotype was seen a handful of times. The V gene is TRBV11-3, the J gene TRBJ2-2; D is possibly TRBD2 (6 bases). V dropped 5 bases and J dropped 6 bases, with 16 bases sitting between them. The CDR3 totals 15 residues. Germline V CDR1 and CDR2: SGHNT, YENEEA. In nucleotides, the CDR3 is TGTGCCAGCAGCATGTCGGGCCTAGCGTCCGGGGAGCTGTTTTTT. This codes for CASSMSGLASGELFF.